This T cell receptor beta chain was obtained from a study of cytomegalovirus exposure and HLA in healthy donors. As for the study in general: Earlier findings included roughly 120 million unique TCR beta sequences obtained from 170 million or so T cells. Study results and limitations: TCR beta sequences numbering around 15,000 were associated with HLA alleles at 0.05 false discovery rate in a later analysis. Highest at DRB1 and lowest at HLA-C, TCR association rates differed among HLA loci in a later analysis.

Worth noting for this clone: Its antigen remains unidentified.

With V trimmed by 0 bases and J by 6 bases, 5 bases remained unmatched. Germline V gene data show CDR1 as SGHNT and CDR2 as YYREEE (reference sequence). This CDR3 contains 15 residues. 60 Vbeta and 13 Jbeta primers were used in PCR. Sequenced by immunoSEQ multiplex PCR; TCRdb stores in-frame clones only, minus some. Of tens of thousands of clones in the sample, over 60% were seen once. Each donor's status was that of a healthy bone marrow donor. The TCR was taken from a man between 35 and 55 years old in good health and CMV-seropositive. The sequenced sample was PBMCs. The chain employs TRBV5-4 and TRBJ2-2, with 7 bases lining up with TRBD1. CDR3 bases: TGTGCCAGCAGCTTGGTTCAGGGGGACGCCGGGGAGCTGTTTTTT. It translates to CASSLVQGDAGELFF.